This T cell receptor beta chain was recovered during a study of blood T cell repertoires in COVID-19. V was clipped by 1 base and J by 2 bases, with 15 bases between them. Germline CDR1 reads MGHRA; CDR2 reads YSYEKL. The CDR3 has 17 residues. Using immunoSEQ multiplex PCR, the repertoire was profiled, and TCRdb retains in-frame clones only, with some absent. The table includes some 300,000 clones, around 87% detected once. This TCR came from a woman aged 18 to 35 with acute COVID-19. The V call is TRBV4-1, the J call TRBJ2-1, with D maybe TRBD2 (6 bases). The material sequenced was PBMCs or T cells enriched from blood (not recorded which). The CDR3 DNA is TGCGCCAGCAGCCAAGGAGTATCGGGAGAAACCTACAATGAGCAGTTCTTC. As protein: CASSQGVSGETYNEQFF.